The 27 T cell receptor beta chains below all came from one sample that was sequenced in a study of blood T cell repertoires in COVID-19. Produced via immunoSEQ multiplex PCR; TCRdb's table is partial and in-frame only. Among 250,000 or so clones listed, about 82% were seen once. Material: PBMCs or T cells enriched from blood (not recorded which). These receptors were collected from a woman aged 45 to 65 who had recovered from COVID-19.

The chain employs TRBV2 and TRBJ1-4; D ambiguous. Germline values: CDR1 SNHLY, CDR2 FYNNEI. The CDR3 runs 15 residues. Trimming cost V 7 bases and J 5 bases, with 17 bases left between them. CDR3 in amino acids: CASMVYVGGNEKLFF. In nucleotides, the CDR3 is TGTGCCAGCATGGTTTACGTCGGCGGAAATGAAAAACTGTTTTTT.

This clone was counted once. The chain employs TRBV9 and TRBJ1-1; D uncertain. This CDR3 is built from 14 residues. V dropped 0 bases and J dropped 7 bases, with 13 bases sitting between them. Germline V gives CDR1 SGDLS, CDR2 YYNGEE. CDR3 nucleotides: TGTGCCAGCAGCGTAGGCCCTGGAGTAAATGAAGCTTTCTTT. Translation gives CASSVGPGVNEAFF.

This chain joins TRBV28 and TRBJ2-7; perhaps TRBD2 as D (5 bases). Germline V gene sequence: CDR1 MDHEN, CDR2 SYDVKM. The CDR3 has 12 residues. Trimming stripped 5 bases from V and 2 bases from J, with 7 bases between. CDR3 DNA sequence: TGTGCCAGCAGTGAAGCGGCCTACGAGCAGTACTTC. Protein product: CASSEAAYEQYF.

The chain links TRBV9 to TRBJ2-1; TRBD2 agrees at 14 bases. Germline CDR1 reads SGDLS; CDR2 reads YYNGEE. The CDR3 is 17 amino acids. Trimming removed 4 bases from V and 15 bases from J; junction bases left unmatched: 18. The CDR3 coding sequence is TGTGCCAGCAGCTCCCAACCGGGACTAGCGGGAGAGGTTCTCCCGTTCTTC. It encodes CASSSQPGLAGEVLPFF.

The chain carries TRBV28 and TRBJ2-1, with 9 bases that match TRBD1. The germline gives CDR1 MDHEN, CDR2 SYDVKM. The CDR3 is 13 amino acids. The trim removed 10 bases at V and 5 bases at J, leaving 6 bases unmatched. The CDR3 is CATMGQGNNEQFF. CDR3 nucleotides: TGTGCCACTATGGGACAGGGAAACAATGAGCAGTTCTTC.

This sequence joins TRBV3-1 (or the pseudogene TRBV3-2) and TRBJ1-5, with unresolved D. This CDR3 contains 17 residues. Germline V gene data show CDR1 as LGHDT and CDR2 as YNNKEL (reference sequence). Trimming shortened V by 1 base and J by 2 bases, and 15 bases separated the two germline ends. CDR3 sequence: CASSQGWTLLGNQPQHF. In nucleotides, the CDR3 is TGTGCCAGCAGCCAAGGGTGGACTTTATTGGGCAATCAGCCCCAGCATTTT.

This chain uses TRBV3-1 (or the pseudogene TRBV3-2) with TRBJ1-1; D remains ambiguous. The ends were cut back, 5 bases at V and 4 bases at J, with 14 bases in the middle. The CDR3 is made up of 14 amino acids. Looked up from germline, CDR1 is LGHDT and CDR2 is YNNKEL (reference sequence). This chain's CDR3 is CASSTGLSGTEAFF. The DNA of the CDR3 is TGTGCCAGCAGCACCGGGTTGTCTGGCACTGAAGCTTTCTTT.

V and J are TRBV19 and TRBJ1-2; 7 nucleotides line up with TRBD1. V lost 4 bases and J lost 1; bases outside the gene matches: 6. CDR1 is LNHDA and CDR2 is SQIVND in the germline V gene (reference sequence). The CDR3 sequence is 15 residues long. The CDR3 DNA follows: TGTGCCAGTAGTAGCAGGGGGACGGGTAACTATGGCTACACCTTC. Its translation is CASSSRGTGNYGYTF.

This clone was counted once. The chain recombines TRBV6-1 with TRBJ2-1; 7 bases are a match to TRBD2. V lost 6 bases and J lost 5; bases outside the gene matches: 7. There are 14 residues in the CDR3. CDR1 is MNHNS and CDR2 is SASEGT in the germline V gene. CDR3 sequence: CASRGPGGNNEQFF. The CDR3 coding sequence is TGTGCCAGCAGAGGTCCGGGGGGAAACAATGAGCAGTTCTTC.

J is TRBJ2-7 and V is TRBV18; TRBD2 is a possible D gene (7 bases). This CDR3 spans 16 amino acids. CDR1 KGHSH and CDR2 LQKENI come from the germline V gene. V was trimmed by 6 bases and J by 4 bases, leaving 22 bases between them. This chain's CDR3 is CASSHQGRAIQYEQYF. CDR3 in DNA: TGTGCCAGCTCCCACCAGGGGAGGGCAATACAGTACGAGCAGTACTTC.

This clone was seen repeatedly, ten times or more. The CDR3 here is CASSQAVFAQYF. The CDR3, as DNA: TGTGCCAGCAGCCAAGCGGTATTTGCGCAGTATTTT. This chain connects TRBV3-1 (or the pseudogene TRBV3-2) to TRBJ2-3; D ambiguous. V was trimmed by 1 base and J by 10 bases, leaving 9 bases between them. The germline CDR1 and CDR2 sequences are LGHDT and YNNKEL (reference sequence). CDR3 length: 12 amino acids.

J is TRBJ1-4 and V is TRBV6-4; D gene ambiguous. Trimming removed 0 bases at V and 3 bases at J, with 8 bases between. Per the germline V gene, CDR1 is MRHNA and CDR2 is SNTAGT. CDR3 length: 15 amino acids. This CDR3 is CASSDSGLPNEKLFF. Written as DNA, the CDR3 is TGTGCCAGCAGTGACTCCGGACTACCTAATGAAAAACTGTTTTTT.

This sequence joins TRBV7-2 and TRBJ2-1, with 8 bases identical to TRBD2. The V and J ends lost 5 bases and 9 bases, in that order; junction bases with no gene match: 15. Germline V lookup: CDR1 SGHTA, CDR2 FQGNSA. The CDR3 is 16 amino acids. For the CDR3, the DNA is TGTGCCAGCAGCCTTATAGTGGCGGGGGGCAGAGGTGAGCAGTTCTTC. Its protein is CASSLIVAGGRGEQFF.

This clone was seen only once. The chain uses TRBV5-1 and TRBJ2-3; no definite D call. The germline V gene has CDR1 SGHRS and CDR2 YFSETQ. CDR3 length: 13 residues. Trimming removed 2 bases from V and 0 bases from J, with 4 bases in between. Here the CDR3 reads CASSFLSTDTQYF. The CDR3 DNA is TGCGCCAGCAGCTTCCTGAGCACAGATACGCAGTATTTT.

V usage is TRBV19 and J usage is TRBJ1-5, with 8 bases aligning to TRBD1. CDR3 length: 15 amino acids. The V gene's germline CDR1 is LNHDA and CDR2 SQIVND (reference sequence). After removal of 2 bases from V and 7 bases from J, the junction contained 7 bases not matched to a gene. Here the CDR3 DNA reads TGTGCCAGTAGTATACCCGGACAGGGCCCGCAGCCCCAGCATTTT. Translation gives CASSIPGQGPQPQHF.

This chain connects TRBV18 to TRBJ1-2, with D perhaps TRBD1 (5 bases). The length of the CDR3 is 15 residues. V gave up 0 bases and J gave up 7 bases, with 15 bases separating them. Germline V CDR1 and CDR2: KGHSH, LQKENI. Here the CDR3 DNA reads TGTGCCAGCTCACCACCCTCGTCCAGGGAAGTTGGCTACACCTTC. Amino acid sequence: CASSPPSSREVGYTF.

The rearrangement links TRBV30 to TRBJ2-7; 10 bases align to TRBD2. CDR1 and CDR2 from the germline V gene are GTSNPN and SVGIG (reference sequence). There are 13 residues in the CDR3. J lost 0 bases, V lost 8 bases, and 4 bases had no gene match. The CDR3 loop is CAGSGGSSYEQYF. The CDR3 DNA is TGTGCCGGTAGCGGGGGGAGCTCCTACGAGCAGTACTTC.

This sequence joins TRBV28 and TRBJ2-7; tentative D call: TRBD1 (7 bases). The V and J ends lost 3 bases and 1 base respectively, with 13 bases between them. This CDR3 is 15 amino acids long. CDR1 and CDR2 (germline): MDHEN, SYDVKM. The CDR3 DNA reads as TGTGCCAGCAGTTTTCCGCGGGGACAGTCCTACGAGCAGTACTTC. This translates into CASSFPRGQSYEQYF.

The chain carries TRBV3-1 (or the pseudogene TRBV3-2) and TRBJ2-7; TRBD1 might be the D (5 bases). This CDR3 spans 13 amino acids. The V end lost 6 bases, the J end lost 0 bases, and 9 bases lay between the germline ends. CDR1 is LGHDT and CDR2 is YNNKEL in the germline V gene (reference sequence). This CDR3 is CASRAGHSYEQYF. As DNA, the CDR3 is TGTGCCAGCAGGGCAGGACACTCCTACGAGCAGTACTTC.

The CDR3 DNA follows: TGCAGTCACCGGGACAGTATCTATGGCTACACCTTC. Translated, it gives CSHRDSIYGYTF. The gene calls are TRBV29-1 and TRBJ1-2; TRBD1 matches at 7 bases. Germline V gene data show CDR1 as SQVTM and CDR2 as ANQGSEA. The CDR3 covers 12 residues.

This rearrangement joins TRBV11-1 to TRBJ2-5; 7 bases are shared with TRBD2. Germline trimming cut 0 bases from V and 6 bases from J; bases unmatched to any gene: 4. The CDR3 consists of 14 residues. CDR1 SGHAT and CDR2 FQDESV come from the germline V gene (reference sequence). The CDR3 is CASSLAGGLQTQYF. The CDR3, as DNA: TGTGCCAGCAGCTTAGCGGGAGGGCTTCAGACCCAGTACTTC.

The chain couples TRBV5-8 to TRBJ2-7; 8 bases are shared with TRBD2. This CDR3 comprises 13 residues. V lost 5 bases to trimming and J lost 3 bases; unmatched junction nucleotides: 4. Germline V CDR1 and CDR2: SGHTS, YDEGEE. CDR3 loop: CASRMRGDYEQYF. The CDR3, as DNA: TGTGCCAGCAGAATGCGGGGGGACTACGAGCAGTACTTC.

The rearrangement links TRBV3-1 (or the pseudogene TRBV3-2) to TRBJ1-2, with TRBD1 matching over 8 bases. Trimming removed 5 bases from V and 4 bases from J; junction bases left unmatched: 3. CDR3 length equals 13 residues. The germline V gene has CDR1 LGHDT and CDR2 YNNKEL (reference sequence). The CDR3 nucleotides read TGTGCCAGCAGCAGCGGACAGGGCTATGGCTACACCTTC. Protein sequence: CASSSGQGYGYTF.

The chain combines TRBV27 with TRBJ2-3; 12 bases fit TRBD2. The CDR3 contains 17 residues. V shed 5 bases and J 1 base; nucleotides not matched to a gene: 7. Germline-derived CDR1 and CDR2 are MNHEY and SMNVEV (reference sequence). The CDR3 loop reads CASSRRTSGKGTDTQYF. In nucleotides, the CDR3 is TGTGCCAGCAGTAGGCGGACTAGCGGGAAGGGCACAGATACGCAGTATTTT.

The V gene is TRBV7-2, the J gene TRBJ1-1; D unresolved. Per germline, CDR1 SGHTA and CDR2 FQGNSA. This CDR3 is 14 amino acids long. The V gene lost 6 bases and the J gene lost 1 base, with 12 bases spanning the gap. CDR3 DNA: TGTGCCAGCAGTGGCCGGGTACCGAACACTGAAGCTTTCTTT. Amino acids: CASSGRVPNTEAFF.

J is TRBJ1-5 and V is TRBV30, with no clear D. Germline-derived CDR1 and CDR2 are GTSNPN and SVGIG (reference sequence). The CDR3 has 15 amino acids. The V end lost 3 bases, the J end lost 5 bases, and 17 bases lay between the germline ends. The CDR3 loop reads CAWSRGIGVYQPQHF. The CDR3 nucleotides are TGTGCCTGGAGCCGAGGGATCGGGGTGTATCAGCCCCAGCATTTT.

The V and J genes are TRBV9 and TRBJ1-5; the D gene is possibly TRBD1 (6 bases). Trimming pared 1 base from V and 7 bases from J, leaving 15 bases between. This CDR3 region has 15 residues. Germline CDR1 is SGDLS and CDR2 is YYNGEE. The CDR3 nucleotides are TGTGCCAGCAGCGTATCAGGGTCCAGGGGACAGCCCCAGCATTTT. It yields the protein CASSVSGSRGQPQHF.